Relative to its sample, the clone carrying this T cell receptor (beta chain) is medium-sized (0.01 to 0.1%). TCRdb reanalysed the reads using MiXCR and keeps one entry per CDR3 protein. The sample lists about 19,000 distinct CDR3 sequences; about a fifth were seen once. The data derive from a study of lung T cells in sarcoidosis with Löfgren's syndrome. For the study at large: Analyses focused on Löfgren's syndrome patients.

CDR3 length: 13 amino acids. CDR1 is LGHNA and CDR2 is YSLEER in the germline V gene. Trimming took 0 bases from V and 6 from J, leaving 6 bases between them. The clonotype originates from a human donor with sarcoidosis (Löfgren's syndrome or another form), or a control subject (not recorded which). The V gene is TRBV4-3, the J gene TRBJ1-5; D gene uncertain. The sequenced sample was CD4+ T cells from PBMCs. The CDR3 here is CASSQDLGQPQHF. As DNA, the CDR3 is TGCGCCAGCAGCCAAGATCTCGGTCAGCCCCAGCATTTT.